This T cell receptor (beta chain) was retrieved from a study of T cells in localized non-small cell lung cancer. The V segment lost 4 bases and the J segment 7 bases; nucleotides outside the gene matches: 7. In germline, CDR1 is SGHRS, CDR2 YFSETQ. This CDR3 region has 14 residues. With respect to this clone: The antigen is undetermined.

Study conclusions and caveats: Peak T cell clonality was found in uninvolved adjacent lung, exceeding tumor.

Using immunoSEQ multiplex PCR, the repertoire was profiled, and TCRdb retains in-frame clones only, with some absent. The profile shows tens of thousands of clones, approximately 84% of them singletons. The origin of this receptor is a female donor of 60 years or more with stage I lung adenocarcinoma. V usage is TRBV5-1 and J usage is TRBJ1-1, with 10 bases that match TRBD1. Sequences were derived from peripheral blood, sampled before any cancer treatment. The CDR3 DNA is TGCGCCAGCAGCATAGAGACAGGGGGCCATGAAGCTTTCTTT. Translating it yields CASSIETGGHEAFF.